The 22 T cell receptor beta chains below come from one sample, sequenced in a study of blood T cell repertoires in COVID-19. Profiling relied on immunoSEQ multiplex PCR, and the TCRdb table lists in-frame clones only, not all of them. The sample comprises 300,000 to 400,000 clones, around 85% of which are singletons, and about 7% rests with the top ten. Sequencing was carried out using peripheral blood. These receptors originate from a human donor in a cohort sampled during active COVID-19.

The genes are TRBV6-5 and TRBJ2-7; 12 bases line up with TRBD2. V was pared by 0 bases and J by 4 bases, with 4 bases of the junction left unmatched. Looked up from germline, CDR1 is MNHEY and CDR2 is SVGAGI. The CDR3 is 16 amino acids. CDR3 sequence (DNA): TGTGCCAGCAGTTACTCTAGACTAGCGGGGGAGTACGAGCAGTACTTC. Its protein is CASSYSRLAGEYEQYF.

The V call is TRBV6-5, the J call TRBJ2-6; D might be TRBD1 (6 bases). The CDR3 length is 14 residues. Per germline, CDR1 MNHEY and CDR2 SVGAGI. Trimming took 2 bases from V and 12 from J, leaving 14 bases between them. The CDR3 bases are TGTGCCAGCAGTTACAGGCGCCAGGGGTTCGTCCTGACTTTC. Protein sequence: CASSYRRQGFVLTF.

This chain links TRBV5-1 with TRBJ2-1; the match to TRBD2 covers 16 bases. Germline CDR1 SGHRS, CDR2 YFSETQ. V gave up 3 bases and J gave up 4 bases; unmatched junction bases: 4. The CDR3 covers 17 residues. The CDR3 coding sequence is TGCGCCAGCAGCTCGGGACTAGCGGGGGGGCCTTACAATGAGCAGTTCTTC. Translating gives CASSSGLAGGPYNEQFF.

The chain joins TRBV7-2 to TRBJ2-7; D perhaps matches TRBD1 (5 bases). Per germline, CDR1 SGHTA and CDR2 FQGNSA. This CDR3 has 17 amino acids. Trimming stripped 1 base from V and 2 bases from J, with 18 bases between. The CDR3 DNA reads TGTGCCAGCAGCTTAGTAGGGGCAGGGTCTATCGCCTACGAGCAGTACTTC. It encodes CASSLVGAGSIAYEQYF.

This clone was counted at least ten times. The chain combines TRBV4-2 with TRBJ2-1, with 10 bases that match TRBD2. J lost 6 bases, V lost 0 bases, and 2 bases had no gene match. The CDR3 is 15 amino acids. Germline lookup yields CDR1 LGHNA and CDR2 YNFKEQ. The CDR3 region has the DNA TGTGCCAGCAGCCAAGATAGCGGGGGGCCCAATGAGCAGTTCTTC. Translated: CASSQDSGGPNEQFF.

The chain is built from TRBV5-4 and TRBJ2-3; the D gene is possibly TRBD2 (6 bases). Germline CDR1 is SGHNT and CDR2 is YYREEE (reference sequence). Trimming removed 4 bases at V and 2 bases at J, with 14 bases between. This CDR3 has 15 amino acids. The CDR3 reads CASSPGGLLTDTQYF. The CDR3 nucleotides are TGTGCCAGCAGCCCCGGAGGGCTTCTCACAGATACGCAGTATTTT.

The chain recombines TRBV7-9 with TRBJ1-5, with D perhaps TRBD1 (6 bases). The V end lost 4 bases, the J end lost 7 bases, and 8 bases lay between the germline ends. Per the germline V gene, CDR1 is SEHNR and CDR2 is FQNEAQ (reference sequence). The CDR3 has 12 residues. CDR3 sequence reads: CASSSQGQPQHF. CDR3 bases: TGTGCCAGCAGCTCCCAGGGGCAGCCCCAGCATTTT.

The rearrangement joins TRBV2 to TRBJ1-6; tentatively, D is TRBD1 (6 bases). V was shortened by 7 bases and J by 8 bases, with 15 bases between the two germline ends. The CDR3 covers 14 residues. Per germline, CDR1 SNHLY and CDR2 FYNNEI. CDR3 bases: TGTGCCAGCAATTTAGGACAGTCGGATTCACCCCTCCACTTT. This encodes CASNLGQSDSPLHF.

As DNA, the CDR3 is TGTGCCAGGATACGGAATGGCGGGGGGCAGCCAGATACGCAGTATTTT. Amino acid sequence: CARIRNGGGQPDTQYF. This chain links TRBV19 with TRBJ2-3, with 8 bases that match TRBD2. Germline CDR1 reads LNHDA; CDR2 reads SQIVND (reference sequence). J gave up 4 bases and V 9 bases, and 15 bases lay outside the gene matches. The length of the CDR3 is 16 residues.

This clone was recorded only once. The rearrangement links TRBV10-3 to TRBJ1-6; no clear D. Trimming cost V 9 bases and J 10 bases, with 16 bases left between them. CDR1 is ENHRY, CDR2 SYGVKD, per germline. This CDR3 spans 13 amino acids. In DNA, the CDR3 is TGTGCCATACGCCGGGTTGCCGAGTCACCCCTCCACTTT. It codes for CAIRRVAESPLHF.

V and J are TRBV3-1 (or the pseudogene TRBV3-2) and TRBJ2-7, with D maybe TRBD2 (6 bases). Per the germline V gene, CDR1 is LGHDT and CDR2 is YNNKEL (reference sequence). The CDR3 contains 13 residues. With 3 bases removed from V and 6 bases from J, the gap between germline ends came to 12 bases. CDR3 sequence reads: CASSHGGVSEQYF. The DNA of the CDR3 is TGTGCCAGCAGCCATGGCGGGGTCTCCGAGCAGTACTTC.

This chain connects TRBV27 to TRBJ1-2; 8 bases are a match to TRBD1. V gave up 5 bases and J gave up 2 bases; unmatched junction bases: 10. CDR1 is MNHEY and CDR2 is SMNVEV in the germline V gene (reference sequence). This CDR3 has 16 residues. The CDR3 here is CASSPTRTGKNYGYTF. CDR3 DNA: TGTGCCAGCAGTCCAACCCGGACAGGGAAGAACTATGGCTACACCTTC.

The chain carries TRBV7-3 and TRBJ2-2; 7 bases fit TRBD2. This CDR3 spans 17 amino acids. After removal of 2 bases from V and 3 bases from J, the junction contained 9 bases not matched to a gene. Germline CDR1 reads SGHTA; CDR2 reads FQGTGA. The chain's CDR3 is CASSLLGSSGDTGELFF. DNA of the CDR3: TGTGCCAGCAGCTTACTTGGGTCTAGCGGAGACACCGGGGAGCTGTTTTTT.

The J gene is TRBJ1-1, the V gene TRBV5-4; 8 bases align to TRBD1. The CDR3 is 14 residues long. The ends lost 3 bases at V and 4 bases at J; junction bases unmatched: 5. The V gene's germline CDR1 is SGHNT and CDR2 YYREEE (reference sequence). The CDR3 nucleotides are TGTGCCAGCAGCTGGACAGGGTCGAGCACTGAAGCTTTCTTT. Its translation: CASSWTGSSTEAFF.

CDR3 in DNA: TGCGCCAGCAGCCCGATGGGGGCTTCCTACAATGAGCAGTTCTTC. Protein: CASSPMGASYNEQFF. The V call is TRBV5-1, the J call TRBJ2-1; D is perhaps TRBD1 (6 bases). Germline V gene sequence: CDR1 SGHRS, CDR2 YFSETQ. The CDR3 is made up of 15 amino acids. The V end lost 4 bases, the J end lost 1 base, and 12 bases lay between the germline ends.

This chain links TRBV5-1 with TRBJ2-1, with TRBD2 matching 12 bases. The CDR3 runs 16 residues. The V gene's germline CDR1 is SGHRS and CDR2 YFSETQ. J was trimmed by 4 bases and V by 4 bases; bases with no gene match: 6. CDR3 in amino acids: CASSGWTSGEYNEQFF. The DNA for the CDR3 is TGCGCCAGCAGCGGGTGGACTAGCGGGGAGTACAATGAGCAGTTCTTC.

In this sample, this clone turned up a few times. The rearrangement links TRBV12-5 to TRBJ1-1, with no clear D. V gave up 6 bases and J gave up 3 bases, with 8 bases separating them. This CDR3 has 12 amino acids. The germline CDR1 and CDR2 sequences are LGHNT and FRNRAP. CDR3 DNA sequence: TGTGCTAGTGGGAGGGAGGACACTGAAGCTTTCTTT. Its translation is CASGREDTEAFF.

V gene TRBV3-1 (or the pseudogene TRBV3-2) combines with J gene TRBJ2-7, with D possibly being TRBD1 (5 bases). Deletions cut 1 base from V and 3 bases from J, with 13 bases between. The V gene's germline CDR1 is LGHDT and CDR2 YNNKEL (reference sequence). The CDR3 totals 15 residues. CDR3 sequence reads: CASSQGQGKGYEQYF. CDR3 sequence (DNA): TGTGCCAGCAGCCAAGGGCAGGGAAAAGGCTACGAGCAGTACTTC.

The chain joins TRBV13 to TRBJ2-3, with 12 bases that match TRBD2. There are 16 residues in the CDR3. Losses at the gene ends were 4 bases for V and 4 bases for J; bases not matched to a gene: 6. Germline CDR1 reads PRHDT; CDR2 reads FYEKMQ (reference sequence). The CDR3 bases are TGTGCCAGCAGCTCCAGACTAGCGGGGGTTCCAGATACGCAGTATTTT. This gives the protein CASSSRLAGVPDTQYF.

V and J are TRBV29-1 and TRBJ1-1; 8 nucleotides align to TRBD1. Germline lookup yields CDR1 SQVTM and CDR2 ANQGSEA. The CDR3 runs 14 residues. After removal of 6 bases from V and 0 bases from J, the junction contained 6 bases not matched to a gene. The CDR3 protein is CSVGGTGMNTEAFF. Here the CDR3 DNA reads TGCAGCGTGGGAGGGACAGGAATGAACACTGAAGCTTTCTTT.

This sequence joins TRBV19 and TRBJ1-1, with 7 positions matching TRBD1. There are 15 residues in the CDR3. Germline values: CDR1 LNHDA, CDR2 SQIVND (reference sequence). Trimming took 0 bases from V and 11 from J; bases not matched to a gene: 12. Here the CDR3 DNA reads TGTGCCAGTAGTATAGATCCGGGACAGACGACCCGGGCTTTCTTT. This codes for CASSIDPGQTTRAFF.

This clone was seen more than once but under ten times. The rearrangement joins TRBV11-2 to TRBJ2-7; possible D gene TRBD1, 5 bases. The germline V gene has CDR1 SGHAT and CDR2 FQNNGV. CDR3 length equals 15 residues. V lost 1 base, J lost 7 bases, and 17 bases lay in between. CDR3 in DNA: TGTGCCAGCAGCTTAGTTCAGGGTACATTATGGGAGCAGTACTTC. This gives the protein CASSLVQGTLWEQYF.